The 8 T cell receptor beta chains listed next were all sequenced from one sample in a study of response to subunit inactivated influenza vaccine. TCRdb reprocessed the RT-PCR reads with MiXCR, giving one entry per CDR3 protein. The sample lists roughly 700,000 distinct CDR3 sequences; approximately 15% were seen once. The sequenced sample was PBMCs from blood, obtained 14 days before vaccination. These receptors originate from a man aged 50 or older who received an inactivated influenza vaccine.

In its sample, this clonotype was seen a few times. The gene calls are TRBV29-1 and TRBJ2-7; TRBD2 might be the D (5 bases). CDR1 is SQVTM, CDR2 ANQGSEA, per germline. V shed 1 base and J shed 1 base, with 11 bases lying between them. The CDR3 has 14 amino acids. This CDR3 is CSVEVRRNSYEQYF. The CDR3 nucleotides are TGCAGCGTTGAAGTGAGGAGGAATTCCTACGAGCAGTACTTC.

The genes are TRBV20-1 and TRBJ1-1; the D is unclear. V lost 1 base, J lost 2 bases, and 8 bases lay in between. CDR3 length equals 13 residues. Germline V CDR1 and CDR2: DFQATT, SNEGSKA (reference sequence). The CDR3 protein is CSARAAENTEAFF. The CDR3 DNA sequence: TGCAGTGCTAGAGCGGCGGAAAACACTGAAGCTTTCTTT.

This clonotype was detected a few times. The chain has TRBV20-1 and TRBJ2-7, with D possibly being TRBD2 (6 bases). Germline-derived CDR1 and CDR2 are DFQATT and SNEGSKA (reference sequence). CDR3 length equals 14 residues. The CDR3 DNA reads as TGCTCCGCTAAGGTTCCCCCGGGACTTTACGAGCAGTACTTC. Its translation: CSAKVPPGLYEQYF.

This clonotype was seen a handful of times. The chain combines TRBV3-1 with TRBJ1-6; D ambiguous. The CDR3 contains 12 residues. Looked up from germline, CDR1 is LGHDT and CDR2 is YNNKEL (reference sequence). V lost 2 bases and J 8 bases, leaving 4 bases between the germline ends. CDR3 coding DNA: TGTGCCAGCAGCCAAATTGATTCACCCCTCCACTTT. Translating it yields CASSQIDSPLHF.

This clonotype has a handful of counts. The chain carries TRBV9 and TRBJ2-2, with 9 bases lining up with TRBD1. V lost 4 bases to trimming and J lost 4 bases; unmatched junction nucleotides: 8. The CDR3 has 16 amino acids. Germline loops: CDR1 SGDLS, CDR2 YYNGEE. Written as DNA, the CDR3 is TGTGCCAGCAGCACTGGGGGGACAGGGTCCACCGGGGAGCTGTTTTTT. This sequence encodes CASSTGGTGSTGELFF. Full variable domain (rest looked up from reference TRBV9 and TRBJ2-2): DSGVTQTPKHLITATGQRVTLRCSPRSGDLSVYWYQQSLDQGLQFLIQYYNGEERAKGNILERFSAQQFPDLHSELNLSSLELGDSALYFCASSTGGTGSTGELFFGEGSRLTVL.

The chain recombines TRBV7-2 with TRBJ2-3, with 9 bases matching TRBD2. The V gene's germline CDR1 is SGHTA and CDR2 FQGNSA. The V segment lost 3 bases and the J segment 3 bases; nucleotides outside the gene matches: 10. There are 17 residues in the CDR3. The CDR3 nucleotides are TGTGCCAGCAGCTTCCCCGAGAGCGGGGGGCCTACAGATACGCAGTATTTT. This translates into CASSFPESGGPTDTQYF.

This clonotype was seen more than once but under ten times. This chain uses TRBV29-1 with TRBJ2-7, with 7 bases lining up with TRBD2. The CDR3 runs 13 residues. Germline values: CDR1 SQVTM, CDR2 ANQGSEA. Losses at the gene ends were 5 bases for V and 3 bases for J; bases not matched to a gene: 7. CDR3 sequence reads: CSVNQRDNYEQYF. The CDR3, as DNA: TGCAGCGTTAACCAGCGGGATAACTACGAGCAGTACTTC.

The chain links TRBV7-2 to TRBJ2-4; TRBD2 is a possible D gene (6 bases). V dropped 2 bases and J dropped 9 bases, with 17 bases sitting between them. CDR3 length: 15 residues. Germline assignment: CDR1 SGHTA and CDR2 FQGNSA. CDR3 sequence reads: CASSLSPGEPSIQYF. DNA of the CDR3: TGTGCCAGCAGCTTAAGTCCGGGGGAACCGAGCATTCAGTACTTC. The full variable domain, completed using reference TRBV7-2 and TRBJ2-4, is GAGVSQSPSNKVTEKGKDVELRCDPISGHTALYWYRQSLGQGLEFLIYFQGNSAPDKSGLPSDRFSAERTGGSVSTLTIQRTQQEDSAVYLCASSLSPGEPSIQYFGAGTRLSVL.